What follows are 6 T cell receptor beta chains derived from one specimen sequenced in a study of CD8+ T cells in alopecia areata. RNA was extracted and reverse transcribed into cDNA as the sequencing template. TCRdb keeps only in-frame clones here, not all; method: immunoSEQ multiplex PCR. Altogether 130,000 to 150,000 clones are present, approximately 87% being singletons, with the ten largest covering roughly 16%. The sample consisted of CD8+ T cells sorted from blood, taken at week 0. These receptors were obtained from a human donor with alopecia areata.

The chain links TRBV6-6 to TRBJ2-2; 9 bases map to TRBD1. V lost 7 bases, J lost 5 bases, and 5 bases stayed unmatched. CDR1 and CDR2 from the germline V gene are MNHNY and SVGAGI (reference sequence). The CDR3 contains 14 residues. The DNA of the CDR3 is TGTGCCAGCATAGGAGGACAGGGGACCGGGGAGCTGTTTTTT. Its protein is CASIGGQGTGELFF.

The CDR3 loop is CAWATRDREISEQYF. The CDR3 DNA sequence: TGTGCCTGGGCGACAAGGGACAGGGAAATTTCGGAGCAGTACTTC. The chain employs TRBV30 and TRBJ2-5; 9 bases match TRBD1. Germline CDR1 GTSNPN, CDR2 SVGIG (reference sequence). The V segment lost 5 bases and the J segment 11 bases; nucleotides outside the gene matches: 18. The CDR3 covers 15 residues.

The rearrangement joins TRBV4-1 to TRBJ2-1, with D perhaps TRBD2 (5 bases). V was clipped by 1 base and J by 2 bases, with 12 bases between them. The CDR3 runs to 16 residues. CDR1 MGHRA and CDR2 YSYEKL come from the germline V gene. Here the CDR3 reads CASSQGAAGAYNEQFF. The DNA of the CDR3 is TGCGCCAGCAGCCAAGGCGCGGCGGGCGCCTACAATGAGCAGTTCTTC.

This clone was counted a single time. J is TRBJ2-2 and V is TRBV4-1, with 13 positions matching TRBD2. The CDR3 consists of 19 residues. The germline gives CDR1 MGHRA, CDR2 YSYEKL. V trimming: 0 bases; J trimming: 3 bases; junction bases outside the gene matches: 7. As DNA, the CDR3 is TGCGCCAGCAGCCAAGATTCCAGCGGACTAGCGGGAGACACCGGGGAGCTGTTTTTT. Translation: CASSQDSSGLAGDTGELFF.

DNA of the CDR3: TGTGCCAGCAGCTTAGTGTTTGTGCCAGCCGGAAAACTGTTTTTT. It is translated as CASSLVFVPAGKLFF. The chain recombines TRBV11-2 with TRBJ1-4; D is uncertain. V was cut by 1 base and J by 10 bases, with 16 bases left in between. The germline V gene encodes CDR1 SGHAT and CDR2 FQNNGV. The length of the CDR3 is 15 residues.

The CDR3 DNA is TGTGCCGCCTCGGGACAGGGGTCGCCCGAGCAGTACTTC. Amino acid sequence: CAASGQGSPEQYF. The V gene is TRBV6-1, the J gene TRBJ2-7, with 10 bases fitting TRBD1. V lost 11 bases and J lost 6; bases outside the gene matches: 10. The length of the CDR3 is 13 residues. CDR1 MNHNS and CDR2 SASEGT come from the germline V gene.